The present entry profiles one T cell receptor beta chain with its context. Its antigen is still unknown. This sample was taken from a study of radiation and T cells in renal cell carcinoma. Whole-study context: Nephrectomy followed 15 Gy stereotactic body radiation by 4 weeks.

The germline V gene encodes CDR1 MNHEY and CDR2 SVGAGI. Trimming took 3 bases from V and 7 from J; bases not matched to a gene: 8. This CDR3 region has 14 residues. Time point described: blood 2 weeks post-SBRT. Treatment reported: 15 Gy SBRT to primary tumor, nephrectomy 4 weeks later. This renal cell carcinoma was of the clear cell type. Study-wide points: In blood, top tumor clones expanded by 2 weeks, shrinking by 4.

Sequencing was performed with immunoSEQ multiplex PCR; in TCRdb, only in-frame clones are kept and a portion is missing. The sample records about 130,000 clones, about 88% being singletons. The clonotype originates from an older woman with renal cell carcinoma. V is TRBV6-5 and J is TRBJ2-7; the match to TRBD1 covers 8 bases. The material sequenced was blood, taken from a patient whose treatment included radiotherapy and nephrectomy. CDR3 nucleotide sequence: TGTGCCAGCAGTTATAAGGGGACAGGTAGGGAGCAGTACTTC. This sequence encodes CASSYKGTGREQYF.